A selection of T cell receptor beta chains follows, all from one sample in a study of Tregs in tolerant kidney transplant recipients. Profiling relied on immunoSEQ multiplex PCR, and the TCRdb table lists in-frame clones only, not all of them. The sample consists of about 55,000 clones, about 89% of them appearing once. The material was CD8+ T cells from blood (PBMCs), obtained 24 months after the transplant. The origin of the receptors is a human patient who received a combined kidney and bone marrow transplant. Some T cells may be supplied by the graft donor. CDR3s include the opening cysteine and the closing phenylalanine or tryptophan. The order of the fields is J gene, V gene, D gene, clone size, CDR3 protein, CDR3 DNA. D genes are given only for firm matches. Part of the rows lack a size; the others show once, few, many or a class for expanded clones.

TRBJ2-5	TRBV13	TRBD1	-	CASSFGQGRETQYF	TGTGCCAGCAGCTTCGGACAGGGAAGAGAGACCCAGTACTTC
TRBJ2-1	TRBV4-3	TRBD2	-	CASSQDTGLAVYNEQFF	TGCGCCAGCAGCCAAGATACGGGACTAGCGGTCTACAATGAGCAGTTCTTC
TRBJ2-7	TRBV5-1	-	-	CASSSELVYEQYF	TGCGCCAGCAGCTCCGAGCTGGTATACGAGCAGTACTTC
TRBJ2-1	TRBV11-2	TRBD2	-	CASSLLQGRGNEQFF	TGTGCCAGCAGCTTATTACAAGGGAGGGGCAATGAGCAGTTCTTC
TRBJ1-2	TRBV27	-	-	CASSGTPAALPNYGYTF	TGTGCCAGCAGCGGCACCCCGGCGGCCTTACCTAACTATGGCTACACCTTC
TRBJ2-7	TRBV5-6	-	-	CASRQMTWGQRRSEQYF	TGTGCCAGCAGGCAAATGACCTGGGGGCAGAGGAGAAGCGAGCAGTACTTC
TRBJ2-3	TRBV4-1	TRBD1	-	CASSQEDRGTDTQYF	TGCGCCAGCAGCCAGGAGGACAGGGGCACAGATACGCAGTATTTT
TRBJ2-1	TRBV28	TRBD2	-	CASISGIAGSSYNEQFF	TGTGCCAGCATCTCGGGCATAGCGGGGAGCTCCTACAATGAGCAGTTCTTC
TRBJ1-2	TRBV27	TRBD1	-	CASSPERQGAVGYTF	TGTGCCAGCAGTCCTGAAAGACAGGGAGCTGTTGGCTACACCTTC
TRBJ2-5	TRBV9	TRBD2	once	CASSVSGGPRETQYF	TGTGCCAGCAGCGTTAGCGGGGGGCCGAGAGAGACCCAGTACTTC
TRBJ1-3	TRBV6-6	TRBD1	-	CASMTGGNTIYF	TGTGCCAGCATGACAGGGGGAAACACCATATATTTT
TRBJ1-5	TRBV7-9	TRBD1	-	CASSLGPGQGDQPQHF	TGTGCCAGCAGCTTGGGACCGGGACAGGGTGATCAGCCCCAGCATTTT
TRBJ2-7	TRBV14	TRBD1	few	CASSQGTGGDEQYF	TGTGCCAGCAGCCAAGGGACAGGGGGGGACGAGCAGTACTTC
TRBJ2-7	TRBV4-3	-	once	CASSPMAGPVYEQYF	TGCGCCAGCAGCCCCATGGCAGGGCCGGTTTACGAGCAGTACTTC
TRBJ2-7	TRBV6-5	TRBD1	-	CASSYSDRGGYEQYF	TGTGCCAGCAGTTACTCGGACAGGGGGGGCTACGAGCAGTACTTC
TRBJ2-1	TRBV4-1	TRBD2	-	CASSPYVVTSGTGNEQFF	TGCGCCAGCAGCCCCTACGTCGTTACTAGCGGGACGGGCAATGAGCAGTTCTTC
TRBJ2-1	TRBV7-9	TRBD1	-	CASSRPGTVDEQFF	TGTGCCAGCAGCCGACCCGGGACAGTGGATGAGCAGTTCTTC
TRBJ1-2	TRBV6-1	TRBD1	-	CASSEILTGDYGYTF	TGTGCCAGCAGTGAAATCCTTACAGGGGACTATGGCTACACCTTC
TRBJ2-7	TRBV7-2	TRBD2	-	CASSPGLAGGLKYEQYF	TGTGCCAGCAGCCCAGGACTAGCGGGGGGTCTTAAGTACGAGCAGTACTTC
TRBJ2-5	TRBV7-8	-	-	CASSDPSRRQETQYF	TGTGCCAGCAGTGACCCCTCCCGCAGGCAAGAGACCCAGTACTTC
TRBJ2-7	TRBV9	TRBD1	-	CASSVGTGFTEQYF	TGTGCCAGCAGCGTAGGGACAGGGTTCACCGAGCAGTACTTC
TRBJ1-2	TRBV5-6	TRBD1	-	CASIGQTGLDGGYTF	TGTGCCAGCATCGGACAGACAGGGCTGGATGGTGGCTACACCTTC
TRBJ2-7	TRBV7-2	TRBD1	once	CASSLRDSTRYEQYF	TGTGCCAGCAGCTTAAGGGACAGTACGCGGTACGAGCAGTACTTC
TRBJ2-3	TRBV27	TRBD2	-	CASSFLRGASTDTQYF	TGTGCCAGCAGTTTTTTGCGGGGGGCTAGCACAGATACGCAGTATTTT
TRBJ2-1	TRBV7-8	TRBD2	-	CASSPGSGGRDEQFF	TGTGCCAGCAGCCCCGGGAGCGGGGGGAGGGATGAGCAGTTCTTC
TRBJ2-7	TRBV27	-	-	CASSLHILLYEQYF	TGTGCCAGCAGTCTCCATATCTTACTATACGAGCAGTACTTC
TRBJ1-4	TRBV25-1	-	once	CASSAPWAATNEKLFF	TGTGCCAGCAGTGCGCCGTGGGCAGCAACTAATGAAAAACTGTTTTTT
TRBJ2-5	TRBV14	-	-	CASSDNGETQYF	TGTGCCAGCAGCGACAACGGAGAGACCCAGTACTTC
TRBJ2-2	TRBV7-8	TRBD1	-	CASRSNPQGMGTGELFF	TGTGCCAGCAGATCGAACCCACAGGGGATGGGCACCGGGGAGCTGTTTTTT
TRBJ2-7	TRBV9	TRBD1	-	CASSPTGGMVYEQYF	TGTGCCAGCAGCCCTACAGGGGGCATGGTGTACGAGCAGTACTTC
TRBJ2-3	TRBV4-2	TRBD2	-	CASSQSPRSGATDTQYF	TGTGCCAGCAGCCAATCCCCTAGGAGCGGGGCCACAGATACGCAGTATTTT
TRBJ2-7	TRBV10-1	-	-	CASSDSDWEQYF	TGCGCCAGCAGTGACTCGGACTGGGAGCAGTACTTC
TRBJ1-2	TRBV7-6	-	-	CASTIKEGSEF	TGTGCCAGCACCATAAAGGAAGGCAGCGAGTTC
TRBJ1-4	TRBV27	-	-	CASSLGSGEKLFF	TGTGCCAGCAGTTTAGGCAGCGGGGAAAAACTGTTTTTT
TRBJ2-1	TRBV9	TRBD2	once	CASSAFGGGWNEQFF	TGTGCCAGCAGCGCCTTTGGCGGGGGTTGGAATGAGCAGTTCTTC
TRBJ2-7	TRBV7-2	TRBD2	-	CASSFGAGGGEQYF	TGTGCCAGCAGCTTCGGCGCGGGGGGTGGCGAGCAGTACTTC
TRBJ1-1	TRBV18	-	-	CASSGLDTEAFF	TGTGCCAGCTCAGGACTGGACACTGAAGCTTTCTTT
TRBJ1-5	TRBV11-2	-	-	CASSPSEVNQPQHF	TGTGCCAGCAGCCCATCCGAGGTGAACCAGCCCCAGCATTTT
TRBJ2-7	TRBV4-1	TRBD2	-	CASSLQAGGPSEQYF	TGCGCCAGCAGCCTCCAAGCGGGAGGGCCGTCTGAGCAGTACTTC
TRBJ2-1	TRBV7-6	TRBD2	-	CASSLGLAVSYNEQFF	TGTGCCAGCAGCTTAGGACTAGCGGTATCCTACAATGAGCAGTTCTTC
TRBJ2-1	TRBV7-8	TRBD2	-	CASSLESGSPYNEQFF	TGTGCCAGCAGCTTAGAGAGCGGGAGTCCCTACAATGAGCAGTTCTTC
TRBJ1-1	TRBV6-5	-	-	CASGGAKGETEAFF	TGTGCCAGCGGGGGAGCCAAGGGGGAGACTGAAGCTTTCTTT
TRBJ2-3	TRBV6-5	TRBD2	once	CASKLLAGDTDTQYF	TGTGCCAGCAAATTACTAGCGGGGGACACAGATACGCAGTATTTT
TRBJ2-5	TRBV10-3	TRBD2	-	CATTMGGRETQYF	TGTGCCACCACGATGGGGGGGAGGGAGACCCAGTACTTC
TRBJ2-7	TRBV14	TRBD1	-	CASSQGTGFEQYF	TGTGCCAGCAGCCAAGGGACAGGGTTCGAGCAGTACTTC
TRBJ1-4	TRBV19	-	few	CASQGLTNEKLFF	TGTGCCAGCCAGGGGCTAACTAATGAAAAACTGTTTTTT
TRBJ2-7	TRBV7-2	TRBD1	few	CASSFGTGSSYEQYF	TGTGCCAGCAGCTTTGGGACAGGGAGCTCCTACGAGCAGTACTTC
TRBJ2-7	TRBV5-1	TRBD2	-	CASNAGGYEQYF	TGCGCCAGCAATGCGGGGGGGTACGAGCAGTACTTC
TRBJ2-2	TRBV4-3	-	-	CASSQLDREVTGELFF	TGCGCCAGCAGCCAACTCGACAGGGAGGTCACCGGGGAGCTGTTTTTT